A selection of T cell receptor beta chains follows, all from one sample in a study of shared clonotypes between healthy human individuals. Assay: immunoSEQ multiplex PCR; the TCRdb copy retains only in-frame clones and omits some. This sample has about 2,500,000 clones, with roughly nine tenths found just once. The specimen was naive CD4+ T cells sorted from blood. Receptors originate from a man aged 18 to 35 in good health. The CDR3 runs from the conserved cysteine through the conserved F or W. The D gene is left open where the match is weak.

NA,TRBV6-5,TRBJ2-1,TGTGCCAGCAGGAGGGGGTCCTACAATGAGCAGTTCTTC,CASRRGSYNEQFF
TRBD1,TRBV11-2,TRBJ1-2,TGTGCCAGCAGCTCACCGACAGGGGGAGGAGGCTACACCTTC,CASSSPTGGGGYTF
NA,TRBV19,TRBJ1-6,TGTGCCAGTAGCCCAGGTAGCACCTATAATTCACCCCTCCACTTT,CASSPGSTYNSPLHF
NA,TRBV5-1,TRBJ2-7,TGCGCCAGCAGCTTGACGGGGGGCCCTACCTACGAGCAGTACTTC,CASSLTGGPTYEQYF
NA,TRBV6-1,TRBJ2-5,TGTGCCAGCAGCGGGAAGCAGCCCCAAGAGACCCAGTACTTC,CASSGKQPQETQYF
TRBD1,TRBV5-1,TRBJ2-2,TGCGCCAGCAGCTTGCGTTCAGGGGGCACCGGGGAGCTGTTTTTT,CASSLRSGGTGELFF
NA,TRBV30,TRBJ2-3,TGTGCCTGGACGGCAGATACGCAGTATTTT,CAWTADTQYF
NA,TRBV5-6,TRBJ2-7,TGTGCCAGCAGCTCTCGGACGCGAACCTACGAGCAGTACTTC,CASSSRTRTYEQYF
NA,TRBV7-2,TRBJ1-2,TGTGCCAGCAGCTTAGATTGGGAGGGAGGCTACACCTTC,CASSLDWEGGYTF
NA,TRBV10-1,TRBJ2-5,TGCGCCAGCAGCTATACGAGTCAAGAGACCCAGTACTTC,CASSYTSQETQYF
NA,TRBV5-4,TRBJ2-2,TGTGCCAGCAGCCCCCCCGGGACAACGAACACCGGGGAGCTGTTTTTT,CASSPPGTTNTGELFF
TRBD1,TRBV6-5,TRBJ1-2,TGTGCCAGCAGTTCCGGGACAGGGTCGCATGGCTACACCTTC,CASSSGTGSHGYTF
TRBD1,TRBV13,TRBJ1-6,TGTGCCAGCAGCCCGGGGACAGGCAGATTTGATTCACCCCTCCACTTT,CASSPGTGRFDSPLHF
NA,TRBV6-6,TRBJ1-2,TGTGCCAGCAGTACAGGGTACTATGGCTACACCTTC,CASSTGYYGYTF
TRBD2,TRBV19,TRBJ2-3,TGTGCCAGTAGTAATAGCGGGAGAGGTACAGATACGCAGTATTTT,CASSNSGRGTDTQYF
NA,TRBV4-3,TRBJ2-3,TGCGCCAGCAGCCAAAGGCCGCCTAGCTGGGGCACAGATACGCAGTATTTT,CASSQRPPSWGTDTQYF
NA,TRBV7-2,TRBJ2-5,TGTGCCAGCAGCCTTGTAACCTCTTGGGGGGAGACCCAGTACTTC,CASSLVTSWGETQYF
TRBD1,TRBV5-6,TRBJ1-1,TGTGCCAGCAGCTTCCGGGACAGGCCCTTTGAGGTTGAAGCTTTCTTT,CASSFRDRPFEVEAFF
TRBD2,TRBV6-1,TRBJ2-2,TGTGCCAGCAGTGTTAGCGGGGGATTTGGGGAGCTGTTTTTT,CASSVSGGFGELFF
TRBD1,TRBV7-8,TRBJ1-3,TGTGCCAGCAGCCCAGGGGGGACAGGGATAGGAGGAAACACCATATATTTT,CASSPGGTGIGGNTIYF